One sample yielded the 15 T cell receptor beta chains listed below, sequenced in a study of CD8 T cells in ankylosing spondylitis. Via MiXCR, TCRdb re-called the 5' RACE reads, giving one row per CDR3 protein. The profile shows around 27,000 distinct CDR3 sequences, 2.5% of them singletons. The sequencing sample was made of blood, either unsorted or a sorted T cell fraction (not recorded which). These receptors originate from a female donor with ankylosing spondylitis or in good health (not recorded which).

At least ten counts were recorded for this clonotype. In DNA, the CDR3 is TGTGCCAGCAGCGTAGGGGGTGGAAGCTCCTACAATGAGCAGTTCTTC. Translating gives CASSVGGGSSYNEQFF. The chain links TRBV9 to TRBJ2-1; D is ambiguous. This CDR3 has 16 amino acids. The germline CDR1 and CDR2 sequences are SGDLS and YYNGEE. Trimming took off 0 bases at V and 0 bases at J, with 10 bases between the two ends.

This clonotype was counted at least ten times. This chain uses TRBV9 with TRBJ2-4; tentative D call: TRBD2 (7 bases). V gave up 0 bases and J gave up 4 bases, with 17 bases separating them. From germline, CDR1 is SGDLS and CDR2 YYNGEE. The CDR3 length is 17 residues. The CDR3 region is CASSVGVGGGAKNIQYF. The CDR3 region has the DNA TGTGCCAGCAGCGTAGGTGTAGGGGGGGGAGCGAAAAACATTCAGTACTTC.

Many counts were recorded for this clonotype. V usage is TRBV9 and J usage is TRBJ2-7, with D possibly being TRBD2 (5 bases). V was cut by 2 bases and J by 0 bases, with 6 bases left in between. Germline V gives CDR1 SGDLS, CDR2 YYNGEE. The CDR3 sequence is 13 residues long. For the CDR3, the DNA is TGTGCCAGCAGCGTCGGGATCTCCTACGAGCAGTACTTC. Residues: CASSVGISYEQYF.

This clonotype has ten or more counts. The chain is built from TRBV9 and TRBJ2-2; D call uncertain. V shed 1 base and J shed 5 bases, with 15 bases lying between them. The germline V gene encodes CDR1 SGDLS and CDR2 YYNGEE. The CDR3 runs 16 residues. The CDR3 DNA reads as TGTGCCAGCAGCGTAACTGGTACTCTTGGAACCGGGGAGCTGTTTTTT. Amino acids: CASSVTGTLGTGELFF.

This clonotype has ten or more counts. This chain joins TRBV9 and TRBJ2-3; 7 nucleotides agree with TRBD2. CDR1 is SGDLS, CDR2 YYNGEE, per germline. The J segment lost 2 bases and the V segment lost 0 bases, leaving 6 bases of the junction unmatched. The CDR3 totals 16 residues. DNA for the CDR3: TGTGCCAGCAGCGTAGGCCCTAGCGGAAACACAGATACGCAGTATTTT. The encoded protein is CASSVGPSGNTDTQYF.

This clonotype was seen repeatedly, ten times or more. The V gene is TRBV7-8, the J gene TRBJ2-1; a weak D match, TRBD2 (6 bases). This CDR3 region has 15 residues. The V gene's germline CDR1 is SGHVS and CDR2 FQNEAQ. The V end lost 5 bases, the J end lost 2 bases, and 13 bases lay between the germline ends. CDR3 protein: CASSLMGGTYNEQFF. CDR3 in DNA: TGTGCCAGCAGCCTCATGGGAGGAACCTACAATGAGCAGTTCTTC.

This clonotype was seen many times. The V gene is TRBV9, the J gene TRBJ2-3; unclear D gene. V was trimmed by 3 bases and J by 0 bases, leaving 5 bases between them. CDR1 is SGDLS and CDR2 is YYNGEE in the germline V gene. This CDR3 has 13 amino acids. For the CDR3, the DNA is TGTGCCAGCAGCGCCCTGAGCACAGATACGCAGTATTTT. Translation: CASSALSTDTQYF.

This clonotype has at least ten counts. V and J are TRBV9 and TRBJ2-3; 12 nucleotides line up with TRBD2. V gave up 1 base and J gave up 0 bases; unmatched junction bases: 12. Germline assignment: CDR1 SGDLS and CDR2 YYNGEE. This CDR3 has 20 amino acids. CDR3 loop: CASSVTALAGGPRSTDTQYF. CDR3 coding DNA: TGTGCCAGCAGCGTAACGGCACTAGCGGGAGGCCCCCGGAGCACAGATACGCAGTATTTT.

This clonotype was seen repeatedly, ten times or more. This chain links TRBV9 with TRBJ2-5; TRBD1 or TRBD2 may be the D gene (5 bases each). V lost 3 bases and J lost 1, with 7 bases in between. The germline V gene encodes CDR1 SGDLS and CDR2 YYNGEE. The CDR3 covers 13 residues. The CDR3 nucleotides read TGTGCCAGCAGCGCAGGGACCCAAGAGACCCAGTACTTC. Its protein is CASSAGTQETQYF.

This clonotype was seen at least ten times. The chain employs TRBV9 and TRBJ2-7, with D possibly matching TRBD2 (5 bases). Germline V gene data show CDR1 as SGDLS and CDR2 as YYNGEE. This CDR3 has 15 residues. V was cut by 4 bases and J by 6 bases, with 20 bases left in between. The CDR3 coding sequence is TGTGCCAGCAGCACGGAGGCCCTTCCTTGGGGCGAGCAGTACTTC. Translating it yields CASSTEALPWGEQYF.

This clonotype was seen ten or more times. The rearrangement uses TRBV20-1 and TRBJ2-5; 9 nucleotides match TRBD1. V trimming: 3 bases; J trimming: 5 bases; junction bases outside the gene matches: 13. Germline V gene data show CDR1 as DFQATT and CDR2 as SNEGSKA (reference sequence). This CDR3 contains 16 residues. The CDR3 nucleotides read TGCAGTGCTAGTGACCCAAAACAGGGGGCTTGGGAGACCCAGTACTTC. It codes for CSASDPKQGAWETQYF.

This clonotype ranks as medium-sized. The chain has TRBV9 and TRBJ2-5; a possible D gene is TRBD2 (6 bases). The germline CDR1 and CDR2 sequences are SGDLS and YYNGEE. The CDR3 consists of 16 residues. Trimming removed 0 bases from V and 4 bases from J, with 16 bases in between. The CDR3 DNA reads TGTGCCAGCAGCGTAGCCGTTGGGGGAGGTGGAGAGACCCAGTACTTC. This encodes CASSVAVGGGGETQYF.

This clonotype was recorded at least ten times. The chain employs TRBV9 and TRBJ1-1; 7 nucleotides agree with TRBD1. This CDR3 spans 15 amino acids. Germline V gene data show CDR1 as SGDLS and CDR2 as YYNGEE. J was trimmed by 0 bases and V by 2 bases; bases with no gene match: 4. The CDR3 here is CASSVGGQLNTEAFF. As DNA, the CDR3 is TGTGCCAGCAGCGTGGGGGGACAGTTGAACACTGAAGCTTTCTTT.

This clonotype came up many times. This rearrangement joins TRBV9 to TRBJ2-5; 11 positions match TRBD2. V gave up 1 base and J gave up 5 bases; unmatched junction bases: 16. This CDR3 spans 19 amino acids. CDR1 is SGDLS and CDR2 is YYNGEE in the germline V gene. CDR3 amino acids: CASSVSGGLAAGKTETQYF. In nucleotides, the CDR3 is TGTGCCAGCAGCGTATCGGGGGGACTAGCGGCGGGAAAAACTGAGACCCAGTACTTC.

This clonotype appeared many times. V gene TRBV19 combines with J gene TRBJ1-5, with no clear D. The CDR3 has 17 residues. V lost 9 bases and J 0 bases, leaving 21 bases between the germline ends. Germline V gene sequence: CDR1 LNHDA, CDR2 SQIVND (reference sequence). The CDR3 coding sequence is TGTGCCAGACAAGGACCCATTATGGGGTATAGCAATCAGCCCCAGCATTTT. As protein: CARQGPIMGYSNQPQHF.